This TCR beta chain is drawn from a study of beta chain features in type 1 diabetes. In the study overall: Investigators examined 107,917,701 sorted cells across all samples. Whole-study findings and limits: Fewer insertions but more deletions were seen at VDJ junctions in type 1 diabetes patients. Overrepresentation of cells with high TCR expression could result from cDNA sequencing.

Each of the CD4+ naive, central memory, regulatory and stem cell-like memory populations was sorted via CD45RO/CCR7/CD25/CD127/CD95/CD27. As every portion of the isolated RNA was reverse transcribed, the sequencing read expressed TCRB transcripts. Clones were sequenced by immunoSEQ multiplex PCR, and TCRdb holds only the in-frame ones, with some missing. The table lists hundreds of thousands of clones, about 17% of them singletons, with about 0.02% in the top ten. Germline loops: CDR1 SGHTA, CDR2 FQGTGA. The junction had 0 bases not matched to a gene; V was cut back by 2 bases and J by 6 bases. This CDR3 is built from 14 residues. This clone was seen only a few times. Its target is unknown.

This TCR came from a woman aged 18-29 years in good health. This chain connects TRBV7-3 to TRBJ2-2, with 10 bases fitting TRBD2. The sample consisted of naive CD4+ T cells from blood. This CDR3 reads CASSLLAGAGELFF. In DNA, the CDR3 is TGTGCCAGCAGCTTACTAGCGGGAGCCGGGGAGCTGTTTTTT.